Listed here are 29 T cell receptor beta chains from one sample, sequenced in a study of blood T cell repertoires in COVID-19. Repertoires were generated with immunoSEQ multiplex PCR, while TCRdb's copy carries only in-frame clones and drops some. The profile shows some 190,000 clones, 84% of them singletons. Sequences were obtained from PBMCs or T cells enriched from blood (not recorded which). The receptors were gathered from a woman under 40 who had been exposed to COVID-19.

V gene TRBV18 combines with J gene TRBJ2-7; TRBD1 matches 9 bases. Trimming cost V 3 bases and J 1 base; bases outside gene matches: 10. The germline V gene has CDR1 KGHSH and CDR2 LQKENI. The CDR3 totals 17 residues. Here the CDR3 DNA reads TGTGCCAGCTCACCTCAGAGTCCGGGACAGGGTTCCTACGAGCAGTACTTC. Translating it yields CASSPQSPGQGSYEQYF.

The gene calls are TRBV7-2 and TRBJ2-1, with 9 bases matching TRBD2. CDR1 SGHTA and CDR2 FQGNSA come from the germline V gene. There are 15 residues in the CDR3. V was pared by 4 bases and J by 8 bases, with 9 bases of the junction left unmatched. The CDR3 spells CASSSIAGVWYEQFF. For the CDR3, the DNA is TGTGCCAGCAGCTCTATAGCGGGGGTGTGGTATGAGCAGTTCTTC.

This clone turned up a few times. This sequence joins TRBV10-1 and TRBJ2-3; D remains unclear. The CDR3 is made up of 14 amino acids. Trimming pared 0 bases from V and 0 bases from J, leaving 4 bases between. Germline-derived CDR1 and CDR2 are WNHNN and SYGVQD (reference sequence). This CDR3 is CASSESESTDTQYF. For the CDR3, the DNA is TGCGCCAGCAGTGAGTCGGAGAGCACAGATACGCAGTATTTT.

This clone was recorded only once. The V call is TRBV5-4, the J call TRBJ1-1, with D uncertain. The CDR3 totals 15 residues. V shed 4 bases and J shed 4 bases, with 17 bases lying between them. Germline lookup yields CDR1 SGHNT and CDR2 YYREEE (reference sequence). CDR3 loop: CASSELGNRGTEAFF. The CDR3 DNA is TGTGCCAGCAGCGAGTTAGGAAATCGGGGCACTGAAGCTTTCTTT.

The chain has TRBV5-1 and TRBJ1-1; possibly TRBD1 for D (5 bases). The germline V gene encodes CDR1 SGHRS and CDR2 YFSETQ. This CDR3 is 14 amino acids long. V gave up 2 bases and J gave up 3 bases, with 11 bases separating them. The CDR3 sequence: CASSLTRGDTEAFF. CDR3 DNA: TGCGCCAGCAGCTTAACCCGGGGGGACACTGAAGCTTTCTTT.

V and J are TRBV2 and TRBJ2-2; 7 nucleotides agree with TRBD2. Germline trimming cut 4 bases from V and 10 bases from J; bases unmatched to any gene: 18. CDR3 length: 17 residues. Germline V gene data show CDR1 as SNHLY and CDR2 as FYNNEI. The chain's CDR3 is CASSAETSEKGRPELFF. CDR3 DNA: TGTGCCAGCAGTGCGGAAACTAGCGAAAAAGGCCGGCCGGAGCTGTTTTTT.

As DNA, the CDR3 is TGTGCCAGCAGCCGAGGACAGCAAGAGACCCAGTACTTC. Its translation: CASSRGQQETQYF. The V and J genes are TRBV7-9 and TRBJ2-5; perhaps TRBD1 as D (6 bases). CDR1 is SEHNR and CDR2 is FQNEAQ in the germline V gene (reference sequence). With 5 bases removed from V and 2 bases from J, the gap between germline ends came to 9 bases. This CDR3 contains 13 residues.

The table lists this clone with a count of one. This chain joins TRBV7-9 and TRBJ1-1; D might be TRBD1 (5 bases). The ends were cut back, 5 bases at V and 8 bases at J, with 12 bases in the middle. Germline CDR1 SEHNR, CDR2 FQNEAQ (reference sequence). CDR3 length: 12 amino acids. CDR3 residues: CASSPDSPEAFF. The CDR3 bases are TGTGCCAGCAGCCCCGACAGTCCAGAAGCTTTCTTT.

This clone was picked up a small number of times. The V and J genes are TRBV19 and TRBJ2-3; 8 positions agree with TRBD1. The CDR3 loop spans 13 amino acids. The V and J ends lost 6 bases and 4 bases, in that order; junction bases with no gene match: 3. CDR1 is LNHDA and CDR2 is SQIVND in the germline V gene (reference sequence). The CDR3, as DNA: TGTGCCAGTAGCCAGGGGGCACCAGATACGCAGTATTTT. This sequence encodes CASSQGAPDTQYF.

This chain links TRBV7-8 with TRBJ2-3, with D hard to call. The germline V and J ends were trimmed by 3 bases and 2 bases, with 9 bases remaining between them. The V gene's germline CDR1 is SGHVS and CDR2 FQNEAQ. The CDR3 length is 14 residues. CDR3 coding DNA: TGTGCCAGCAGCTTGCGACATTTCACAGATACGCAGTATTTT. This encodes CASSLRHFTDTQYF.

J is TRBJ1-1 and V is TRBV9, with TRBD1 as a possible D gene (5 bases). V was shortened by 0 bases and J by 0 bases, with 24 bases between the two germline ends. In germline, CDR1 is SGDLS, CDR2 YYNGEE. This CDR3 is built from 20 residues. The CDR3, as DNA: TGTGCCAGCAGCGTAGGATCACCTACTTGGGGGGGTAAGATGAACACTGAAGCTTTCTTT. This translates into CASSVGSPTWGGKMNTEAFF. Full variable domain (missing parts from reference TRBV9 and TRBJ1-1): DSGVTQTPKHLITATGQRVTLRCSPRSGDLSVYWYQQSLDQGLQFLIQYYNGEERAKGNILERFSAQQFPDLHSELNLSSLELGDSALYFCASSVGSPTWGGKMNTEAFFGQGTRLTVV.

The chain carries TRBV15 and TRBJ2-3; 8 bases fit TRBD2. Germline values: CDR1 LNHNV, CDR2 YYDKDF (reference sequence). The CDR3 consists of 15 residues. V gave up 2 bases and J gave up 4 bases; unmatched junction bases: 5. CDR3 region: CATSRKRGTADTQYF. For the CDR3, the DNA is TGTGCCACCAGCAGAAAGCGGGGGACTGCAGATACGCAGTATTTT.

This clone turned up a few times. The rearrangement joins TRBV27 to TRBJ1-5; D unresolved. With 10 bases removed from V and 2 bases from J, the gap between germline ends came to 15 bases. This CDR3 region has 14 residues. The germline gives CDR1 MNHEY, CDR2 SMNVEV (reference sequence). The CDR3 reads CATGGIPGNQPQHF. The CDR3 bases are TGTGCCACCGGAGGTATCCCGGGCAATCAGCCCCAGCATTTT.

The gene calls are TRBV6-5 and TRBJ2-7, with a weak D call TRBD2 (6 bases). The CDR3 covers 16 residues. V was shortened by 2 bases and J by 2 bases, with 16 bases between the two germline ends. CDR1 is MNHEY, CDR2 SVGAGI, per germline. Written as DNA, the CDR3 is TGTGCCAGCAGTTACACGAAGGGGAGGACGGCCTACGAGCAGTACTTC. The encoded protein is CASSYTKGRTAYEQYF.

V gene TRBV2 combines with J gene TRBJ2-2, with D perhaps matching TRBD2 (6 bases). This CDR3 is built from 14 residues. Per the germline V gene, CDR1 is SNHLY and CDR2 is FYNNEI. Trimming took off 7 bases at V and 4 bases at J, with 13 bases between the two ends. CDR3 in DNA: TGTGCCAGCACCCTGACTAGGGGCACCGGGGAGCTGTTTTTT. This sequence encodes CASTLTRGTGELFF.

This chain joins TRBV2 and TRBJ1-1, with unresolved D. Trimming left V 7 bases short and J 0 bases short, with 15 bases between. The CDR3 runs 15 residues. Germline loops: CDR1 SNHLY, CDR2 FYNNEI. This CDR3 is CASKREGNMNTEAFF. CDR3 nucleotides: TGTGCCAGCAAGAGGGAGGGCAACATGAACACTGAAGCTTTCTTT.

V is TRBV27 and J is TRBJ1-1, with D perhaps matching TRBD1 (6 bases). V was pared by 5 bases and J by 4 bases, with 14 bases between. Germline V CDR1 and CDR2: MNHEY, SMNVEV (reference sequence). CDR3 length: 14 residues. CDR3 nucleotides: TGTGCCAGCAGTCGTCCGGGGACACCCACTGAAGCTTTCTTT. Translating gives CASSRPGTPTEAFF.

This clone was observed once. The chain has TRBV19 and TRBJ2-7, with 7 bases fitting TRBD1. Trimming removed 6 bases from V and 4 bases from J; junction bases left unmatched: 9. The CDR3 runs 14 residues. CDR1 is LNHDA, CDR2 SQIVND, per germline (reference sequence). DNA for the CDR3: TGTGCCAGTAGCTCACAGGGGTTGGATTACGAGCAGTACTTC. This sequence encodes CASSSQGLDYEQYF.

The chain carries TRBV18 and TRBJ2-3, with a weak D call TRBD2 (6 bases). This CDR3 spans 16 amino acids. V was shortened by 1 base and J by 2 bases, with 13 bases between the two germline ends. Germline loops: CDR1 KGHSH, CDR2 LQKENI. Written as DNA, the CDR3 is TGTGCCAGCTCACCACGAGTAGGAGGGGACACAGATACGCAGTATTTT. Its protein is CASSPRVGGDTDTQYF.

The J gene is TRBJ1-2, the V gene TRBV3-1 (or the pseudogene TRBV3-2); D is uncertain. Germline CDR1 and CDR2: LGHDT and YNNKEL (reference sequence). V gave up 4 bases and J gave up 3 bases, with 9 bases separating them. CDR3 length: 13 residues. As DNA, the CDR3 is TGTGCCAGCAGCCCTGTACTAGACTATGGCTACACCTTC. It encodes CASSPVLDYGYTF.

The chain combines TRBV2 with TRBJ1-2; maybe TRBD1 (6 bases). Between the trimmed V and J ends, which lost 5 bases and 12 bases, there was a span of 13 bases. CDR3 length: 11 amino acids. Germline-derived CDR1 and CDR2 are SNHLY and FYNNEI. CDR3 in amino acids: CASSLTGQDTF. CDR3 DNA: TGTGCCAGCAGTCTTACAGGGCAGGACACCTTC.

The CDR3 DNA reads as TGTGCCACCAGTGATACGGACAGGGTTGTTGGCTACACCTTC. Translation: CATSDTDRVVGYTF. The V and J genes are TRBV24-1 and TRBJ1-2; 8 bases fit TRBD1. The CDR3 loop spans 14 amino acids. The V segment lost 3 bases and the J segment 7 bases; nucleotides outside the gene matches: 6. Germline CDR1 KGHDR, CDR2 SFDVKD.

The chain recombines TRBV3-1 (or the pseudogene TRBV3-2) with TRBJ2-7; 12 positions agree with TRBD2. V gave up 1 base and J gave up 0 bases; unmatched junction bases: 4. CDR1 and CDR2 (germline): LGHDT, YNNKEL (reference sequence). The CDR3 is 17 amino acids. In DNA, the CDR3 is TGTGCCAGCAGCCAAGCTAGCGGGAGGGGCAGCTCCTACGAGCAGTACTTC. This translates into CASSQASGRGSSYEQYF.

The chain uses TRBV2 and TRBJ2-7; 10 bases match TRBD1. V lost 5 bases and J lost 6; bases outside the gene matches: 10. Looked up from germline, CDR1 is SNHLY and CDR2 is FYNNEI. CDR3 size: 15 residues. CDR3 loop: CASSYSGTGDVEQYF. The DNA of the CDR3 is TGTGCCAGCAGTTACTCCGGGACAGGGGATGTCGAGCAGTACTTC.

This sequence joins TRBV18 and TRBJ2-2; a weak D match, TRBD2 (6 bases). The germline V gene encodes CDR1 KGHSH and CDR2 LQKENI. There are 14 residues in the CDR3. CDR3 sequence (DNA): TGTGCGGGGGGTTCCCTCCCGAACACCGGGGAGCTGTTTTTT. Translation: CAGGSLPNTGELFF.

The V gene is TRBV7-2, the J gene TRBJ1-2, with D possibly TRBD1 on 5 matching bases. Germline CDR1 reads SGHTA; CDR2 reads FQGNSA. V lost 2 bases and J lost 1, with 8 bases in between. This CDR3 comprises 14 residues. CDR3 coding DNA: TGTGCCAGCAGCTTAAGGGGAATTAACTATGGCTACACCTTC. It specifies CASSLRGINYGYTF.

J is TRBJ1-2 and V is TRBV7-2; no definite D call. Looked up from germline, CDR1 is SGHTA and CDR2 is FQGNSA. CDR3 size: 15 residues. Trimming removed 1 base at V and 2 bases at J, with 11 bases between. CDR3 in DNA: TGTGCCAGCAGCTTAGTAGCAGGAGGAAACTATGGCTACACCTTC. Its protein product is CASSLVAGGNYGYTF.

J is TRBJ1-2 and V is TRBV3-1 (or the pseudogene TRBV3-2); 9 bases are shared with TRBD1. The V gene end was trimmed by 2 bases and the J gene end by 4 bases; junction bases not matched to a gene: 5. The CDR3 length is 15 residues. In germline, CDR1 is LGHDT, CDR2 YNNKEL (reference sequence). CDR3 nucleotide sequence: TGTGCCAGCAGCCAAAGGGACAGGGATTTCTATGGCTACACCTTC. This gives the protein CASSQRDRDFYGYTF.

This clone was seen a handful of times. V and J are TRBV6-5 and TRBJ2-7; 10 nucleotides match TRBD2. The CDR3 contains 15 residues. From germline, CDR1 is MNHEY and CDR2 SVGAGI. The ends lost 6 bases at V and 4 bases at J; junction bases unmatched: 9. The CDR3 here is CASRVTAGGSYEQYF. CDR3 nucleotides: TGTGCCAGCAGAGTAACAGCGGGGGGGTCGTACGAGCAGTACTTC.